The clone carrying this T cell receptor beta chain has only a few counts. Its antigen is not identified. This specimen comes from a study of cytomegalovirus exposure and HLA in healthy donors. Background on the study: Previous work identified around 120 million unique TCR beta sequences from around 170 million T cells. Study observations and caveats: A prior analysis recorded that most TCR beta V segments were productive about 87% or about 30% of the time.

The length of the CDR3 is 16 residues. V shed 1 base and J 6 bases; nucleotides not matched to a gene: 11. From germline, CDR1 is MNHEY and CDR2 SVGAGI. A multiplex PCR was run with 60 Vbeta primers and 13 Jbeta primers. Libraries were prepared by immunoSEQ multiplex PCR; TCRdb keeps only in-frame clonotypes and omits some of them. The repertoire has over 100,000 clones, approximately 74% of them found once; the top ten carry around 7.2%. The V and J genes are TRBV6-5 and TRBJ1-2; 7 bases are shared with TRBD1. The receptor was derived from a male donor in good health and CMV-seronegative. The source material was PBMCs. CDR3 protein: CASSYFLQQGYDGYTF. The CDR3 bases are TGTGCCAGCAGTTACTTCCTCCAACAGGGGTATGATGGCTACACCTTC.